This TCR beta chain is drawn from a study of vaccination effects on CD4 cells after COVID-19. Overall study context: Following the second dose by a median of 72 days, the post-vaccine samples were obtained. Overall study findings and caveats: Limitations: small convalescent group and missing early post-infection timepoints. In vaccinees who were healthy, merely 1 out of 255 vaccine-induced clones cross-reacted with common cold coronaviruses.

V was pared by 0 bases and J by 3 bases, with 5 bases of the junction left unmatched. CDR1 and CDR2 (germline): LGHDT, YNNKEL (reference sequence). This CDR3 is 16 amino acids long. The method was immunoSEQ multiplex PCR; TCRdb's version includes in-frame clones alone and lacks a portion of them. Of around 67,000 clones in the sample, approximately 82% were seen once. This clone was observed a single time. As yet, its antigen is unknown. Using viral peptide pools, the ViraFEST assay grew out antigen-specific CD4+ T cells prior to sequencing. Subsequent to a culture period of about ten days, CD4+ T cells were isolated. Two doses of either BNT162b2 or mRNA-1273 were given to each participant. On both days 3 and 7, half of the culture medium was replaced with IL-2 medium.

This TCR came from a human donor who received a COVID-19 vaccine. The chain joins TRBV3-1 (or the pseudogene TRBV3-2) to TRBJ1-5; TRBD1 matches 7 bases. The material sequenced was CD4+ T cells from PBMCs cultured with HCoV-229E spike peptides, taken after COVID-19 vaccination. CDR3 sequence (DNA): TGTGCCAGCAGCCAAGAAACGGGGACAGTCAATCAGCCCCAGCATTTT. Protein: CASSQETGTVNQPQHF.